This passage covers 27 T cell receptor beta chains from one sample sequenced in a study of blood T cell repertoires in COVID-19. Generated by immunoSEQ multiplex PCR, the TCRdb table keeps only in-frame clones and is missing some. Seen here are 250,000 to 300,000 clones, around four fifths observed once, and the top ten hold 4% to 4.5%. The material sequenced was peripheral blood. All receptors come from a man between 60 and 75 years old with acute or convalescent COVID-19.

The chain links TRBV3-1 (or the pseudogene TRBV3-2) to TRBJ2-1; 12 nucleotides align to TRBD2. This CDR3 has 17 residues. CDR1 is LGHDT and CDR2 is YNNKEL in the germline V gene (reference sequence). Trimming took 0 bases from V and 6 from J; bases not matched to a gene: 6. The CDR3 sequence is CASSQDHRTSGANEQFF. The CDR3 DNA sequence: TGTGCCAGCAGCCAAGACCATCGGACTAGCGGGGCCAATGAGCAGTTCTTC.

The gene calls are TRBV29-1 and TRBJ2-7, with 8 bases that match TRBD2. V lost 7 bases, J lost 6 bases, and 17 bases stayed unmatched. The germline gives CDR1 SQVTM, CDR2 ANQGSEA. The CDR3 is made up of 15 amino acids. Here the CDR3 reads CSAIKSGSIQSEQYF. The CDR3 bases are TGCAGCGCCATTAAGAGCGGGAGCATTCAGTCCGAGCAGTACTTC.

The chain joins TRBV5-4 to TRBJ2-1; possibly TRBD2 for D (6 bases). The CDR3 consists of 15 residues. Trimming took off 3 bases at V and 3 bases at J, with 13 bases between the two ends. Germline V gene data show CDR1 as SGHNT and CDR2 as YYREEE (reference sequence). In DNA form, the CDR3 reads TGTGCCAGCAGCTATCTAGCGTTGGGCTACAATGAGCAGTTCTTC. It yields the protein CASSYLALGYNEQFF.

The chain carries TRBV7-9 and TRBJ2-5; D uncertain. The CDR3 is 14 amino acids. Per the germline V gene, CDR1 is SEHNR and CDR2 is FQNEAQ (reference sequence). V lost 1 base to trimming and J lost 4 bases, with 10 bases between them. The CDR3 sequence: CASSLGHTGETQYF. Here the CDR3 DNA reads TGTGCCAGCAGCTTAGGCCATACCGGAGAGACCCAGTACTTC.

The chain recombines TRBV5-1 with TRBJ1-1; 12 bases agree with TRBD1. Germline assignment: CDR1 SGHRS and CDR2 YFSETQ. V lost 4 bases and J lost 5; bases outside the gene matches: 6. The CDR3 loop spans 15 amino acids. The CDR3 DNA reads as TGCGCCAGCAGCCCGGGGACAGGGGGCAGGACTGAAGCTTTCTTT. It encodes CASSPGTGGRTEAFF.

The CDR3 loop reads CASSSWDREVLFF. CDR3 nucleotide sequence: TGTGCCAGCAGTTCTTGGGACAGGGAGGTGTTGTTTTTT. This rearrangement joins TRBV6-5 to TRBJ2-2; 9 nucleotides align to TRBD1. The CDR3 spans 13 residues. Germline CDR1 is MNHEY and CDR2 is SVGAGI. Germline trimming cut 4 bases from V and 15 bases from J; bases unmatched to any gene: 9.

V and J are TRBV20-1 and TRBJ2-7; no definite D call. V was cut by 7 bases and J by 3 bases, with 10 bases left in between. This CDR3 has 11 amino acids. Germline CDR1 is DFQATT and CDR2 is SNEGSKA (reference sequence). CDR3 protein: CSGEPFYEQYF. The CDR3 DNA sequence: TGCAGTGGTGAGCCCTTCTACGAGCAGTACTTC.

J is TRBJ2-5 and V is TRBV4-3; 8 positions agree with TRBD1. Germline CDR1 and CDR2: LGHNA and YSLEER. CDR3 size: 13 residues. The junction had 2 bases not matched to a gene; V was cut back by 4 bases and J by 4 bases. CDR3 region: CASSRDRRETQYF. The DNA of the CDR3 is TGCGCCAGCAGCCGGGACAGGAGAGAGACCCAGTACTTC.

The chain couples TRBV27 to TRBJ2-1, with 7 bases aligning to TRBD1. The CDR3 length is 17 residues. The germline CDR1 and CDR2 sequences are MNHEY and SMNVEV (reference sequence). The junction had 13 bases not matched to a gene; V was cut back by 5 bases and J by 3 bases. CDR3 bases: TGTGCCAGCAGTCCCAACCAGGCAGGGGGTAACTACAATGAGCAGTTCTTC. Translating it yields CASSPNQAGGNYNEQFF.

A single count supports this clone. This chain connects TRBV14 to TRBJ2-7, with D maybe TRBD1 (5 bases). CDR1 SGHDN and CDR2 FVKESK come from the germline V gene. V was cut by 4 bases and J by 2 bases, with 9 bases left in between. There are 13 residues in the CDR3. The CDR3 nucleotides are TGTGCCAGCAGCCGTGGACATACCTACGAGCAGTACTTC. Translated: CASSRGHTYEQYF. The variable domain in full, with the rest retrieved from reference TRBV14 and TRBJ2-7, is EAGVTQFPSHSVIEKGQTVTLRCDPISGHDNLYWYRRVMGKEIKFLLHFVKESKQDESGMPNNRFLAERTGGTYSTLKVQPAELEDSGVYFCASSRGHTYEQYFGPGTRLTVT.

The chain combines TRBV28 with TRBJ2-7; D unclear. The CDR3 runs to 14 residues. The germline V gene has CDR1 MDHEN and CDR2 SYDVKM. V was shortened by 6 bases and J by 2 bases, with 14 bases between the two germline ends. Written as DNA, the CDR3 is TGTGCCAGCAGGTCAAATGGTCAGGCCTACGAGCAGTACTTC. It translates to CASRSNGQAYEQYF.

The chain combines TRBV11-3 with TRBJ2-7, with 9 bases that match TRBD1. The V gene end was trimmed by 5 bases and the J gene end by 6 bases; junction bases not matched to a gene: 8. Germline-derived CDR1 and CDR2 are SGHNT and YENEEA. CDR3 length equals 14 residues. CDR3 nucleotides: TGTGCCAGCAGCCCTGGGACAGGGACGGGCGAGCAGTACTTC. This codes for CASSPGTGTGEQYF.

J is TRBJ2-3 and V is TRBV4-1, with 14 bases identical to TRBD2. This CDR3 is 18 amino acids long. CDR1 is MGHRA, CDR2 YSYEKL, per germline. V was clipped by 1 base and J by 3 bases; unmatched bases: 6. Written as DNA, the CDR3 is TGCGCCAGCAGCCAAGGGGGACTAGCGGGAGTGTTGACAGATACGCAGTATTTT. This gives the protein CASSQGGLAGVLTDTQYF.

The chain couples TRBV11-3 to TRBJ2-5; no reliable D call. Trimming removed 1 base from V and 0 bases from J, with 9 bases in between. The CDR3 consists of 15 residues. Per germline, CDR1 SGHNT and CDR2 YENEEA. CDR3 sequence: CASSLGSVDQETQYF. The CDR3 DNA follows: TGTGCCAGCAGCTTAGGTTCAGTGGACCAAGAGACCCAGTACTTC.

Only a few counts were recorded for this clone. The CDR3 region is CASSPPDRAGEQFF. Here the CDR3 DNA reads TGTGCCAGCAGCCCCCCGGACAGGGCGGGTGAGCAGTTCTTC. The chain has TRBV28 and TRBJ2-1, with 8 bases fitting TRBD1. The CDR3 loop spans 14 amino acids. Losses at the gene ends were 6 bases for V and 9 bases for J; bases not matched to a gene: 10. Germline V gene data show CDR1 as MDHEN and CDR2 as SYDVKM.

This chain connects TRBV29-1 to TRBJ2-7; D is undetermined. Trimming cost V 4 bases and J 3 bases, with 10 bases left between them. This CDR3 region has 12 residues. Germline V lookup: CDR1 SQVTM, CDR2 ANQGSEA. CDR3: CSVVEPLYEQYF. The DNA of the CDR3 is TGCAGCGTTGTCGAGCCCCTCTACGAGCAGTACTTC.

V and J are TRBV3-1 (or the pseudogene TRBV3-2) and TRBJ1-5; D call uncertain. Trimming cost V 7 bases and J 2 bases, with 12 bases left between them. The CDR3 spans 14 residues. Germline CDR1 LGHDT, CDR2 YNNKEL (reference sequence). Written as DNA, the CDR3 is TGTGCCAGCAAGAAGAGGGATGGCAATCAGCCCCAGCATTTT. Translation gives CASKKRDGNQPQHF.

The sample holds a few counts of this clone. The CDR3 coding sequence is TGTGCCAGCAGTTTATCGATAGCAAATGAAGCTTTCTTT. This translates into CASSLSIANEAFF. The rearrangement joins TRBV27 to TRBJ1-1; the D is unclear. Germline CDR1 and CDR2: MNHEY and SMNVEV (reference sequence). This CDR3 region has 13 residues. The V gene lost 0 bases and the J gene lost 7 bases, with 9 bases spanning the gap.

The rearrangement joins TRBV28 to TRBJ2-7; 7 positions match TRBD1. V lost 5 bases and J lost 3; bases outside the gene matches: 13. Germline V lookup: CDR1 MDHEN, CDR2 SYDVKM. The CDR3 covers 16 residues. CDR3 loop: CASSRRTIRDSYEQYF. The CDR3 DNA is TGTGCCAGCAGTCGACGAACAATCCGGGACAGCTACGAGCAGTACTTC.

CDR3 amino acids: CASSQTPYGSNNQPQHF. CDR3 nucleotides: TGTGCCAGCAGCCAAACCCCCTATGGGAGTAACAATCAGCCCCAGCATTTT. The chain uses TRBV14 and TRBJ1-5; D not certain. V was cut by 2 bases and J by 3 bases, with 17 bases left in between. The CDR3 contains 17 residues. The germline gives CDR1 SGHDN, CDR2 FVKESK.

The V gene is TRBV7-9, the J gene TRBJ2-5, with TRBD1 identical over 8 bases. Germline V gene sequence: CDR1 SEHNR, CDR2 FQNEAQ (reference sequence). The J segment lost 6 bases and the V segment lost 5 bases, leaving 14 bases of the junction unmatched. The CDR3 runs 16 residues. CDR3 amino acids: CASSPRERQGIKTQYF. The CDR3 bases are TGTGCCAGCAGCCCTCGAGAGAGACAGGGGATAAAGACCCAGTACTTC.

This clone was recorded once. The gene calls are TRBV28 and TRBJ2-3; D may be TRBD2 (7 bases). Trimming took off 5 bases at V and 4 bases at J, with 16 bases between the two ends. The CDR3 runs 15 residues. CDR1 is MDHEN and CDR2 is SYDVKM in the germline V gene. Written as DNA, the CDR3 is TGTGCCAGCAGTAAGGGGGGGGCCCGGTCAGATACGCAGTATTTT. Amino acids: CASSKGGARSDTQYF.

Turning to this clone: Other DNA sequences in this sample translate to the same CDR3. The chain combines TRBV27 with TRBJ2-7, with D perhaps matching TRBD2 (6 bases). Germline V gene data show CDR1 as MNHEY and CDR2 as SMNVEV (reference sequence). CDR3 size: 13 residues. Trimming removed 5 bases from V and 1 base from J, with 9 bases in between. The CDR3 is CASSPGLSYEQYF. CDR3 in DNA: TGTGCCAGCAGTCCGGGACTTTCCTACGAGCAGTACTTC.

The count of this clone is one. V usage is TRBV6-5 and J usage is TRBJ2-1; 12 bases match TRBD2. This CDR3 comprises 16 residues. CDR1 and CDR2 from the germline V gene are MNHEY and SVGAGI. The ends lost 2 bases at V and 7 bases at J; junction bases unmatched: 6. The CDR3 bases are TGTGCCAGCAGTTACCAGATAGGACTAGCGGGAAATGAGCAGTTCTTC. It translates to CASSYQIGLAGNEQFF.

This chain connects TRBV7-2 to TRBJ2-3; perhaps TRBD1 as D (6 bases). CDR1 and CDR2 (germline): SGHTA, FQGNSA. V dropped 3 bases and J dropped 2 bases, with 12 bases sitting between them. CDR3 length: 15 amino acids. CDR3 bases: TGTGCCAGCAGCTTCTACCAGGGGACCACAGATACGCAGTATTTT. Its protein product is CASSFYQGTTDTQYF.

The chain carries TRBV2 and TRBJ1-1; D gene uncertain. Germline V gene lookup returns CDR1 SNHLY and CDR2 FYNNEI. V was shortened by 7 bases and J by 3 bases, with 6 bases between the two germline ends. The CDR3 loop spans 11 amino acids. The CDR3 loop reads CASKADTEAFF. Here the CDR3 DNA reads TGTGCCAGCAAGGCGGACACTGAAGCTTTCTTT.

J is TRBJ2-5 and V is TRBV10-3; TRBD2 agrees at 15 bases. Germline lookup yields CDR1 ENHRY and CDR2 SYGVKD. With V trimmed by 6 bases and J by 5 bases, 7 bases remained unmatched. This CDR3 has 16 residues. Here the CDR3 DNA reads TGTGCCATCAGCGGGGGACTAGCGGGAGGTGGGGAGACCCAGTACTTC. Its protein is CAISGGLAGGGETQYF.